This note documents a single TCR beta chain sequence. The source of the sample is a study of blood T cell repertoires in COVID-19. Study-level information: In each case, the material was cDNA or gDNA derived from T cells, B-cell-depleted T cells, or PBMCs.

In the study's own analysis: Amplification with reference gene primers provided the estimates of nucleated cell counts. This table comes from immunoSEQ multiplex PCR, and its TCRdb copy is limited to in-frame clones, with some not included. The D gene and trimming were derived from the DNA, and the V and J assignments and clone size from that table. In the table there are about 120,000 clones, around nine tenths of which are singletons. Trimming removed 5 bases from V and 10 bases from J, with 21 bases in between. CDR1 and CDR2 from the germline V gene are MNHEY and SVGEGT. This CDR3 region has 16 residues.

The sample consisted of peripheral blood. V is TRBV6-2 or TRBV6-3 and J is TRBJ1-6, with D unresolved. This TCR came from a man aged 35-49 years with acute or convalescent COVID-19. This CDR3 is CASSPARSLGGSPLHF. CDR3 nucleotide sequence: TGTGCCAGCAGTCCCGCCCGGTCCCTCGGAGGATCACCCCTCCACTTT.